Below, 11 T cell receptor beta chains from the same sample are listed, as sequenced in a study of CD8+ T cells in alopecia areata. It was cDNA, reverse transcribed from extracted RNA, that served as the sequencing template. Some clones are missing from TCRdb's copy, which holds only in-frame ones; the method was immunoSEQ multiplex PCR. Here the sample spans around 140,000 clones, 47% being singletons. The sample was CD4+ T cells sorted from blood. The receptors derive from a human donor with alopecia areata.

The sample holds a few counts of this clone. The chain carries TRBV10-2 and TRBJ2-5; 8 bases fit TRBD1. This CDR3 is 14 amino acids long. With 10 bases clipped from V and 4 bases from J, the junction kept 11 bases outside the gene matches. Germline CDR1 is WSHSY and CDR2 is SAAADI. The DNA for the CDR3 is TGCGCCACACTCCCGGGACAGGTGGGAGAGACCCAGTACTTC. This codes for CATLPGQVGETQYF.

The chain is built from TRBV27 and TRBJ2-3; D is undetermined. The V end lost 6 bases, the J end lost 1 base, and 17 bases lay between the germline ends. The length of the CDR3 is 16 residues. Germline V CDR1 and CDR2: MNHEY, SMNVEV (reference sequence). The CDR3 loop reads CASRLSGRLGTDTQYF. Here the CDR3 DNA reads TGTGCCAGCAGACTGTCCGGGCGGCTGGGCACAGATACGCAGTATTTT.

The chain combines TRBV28 with TRBJ2-3; 9 nucleotides align to TRBD2. The V and J ends lost 4 bases and 10 bases, in that order; junction bases with no gene match: 12. Germline V gene lookup returns CDR1 MDHEN and CDR2 SYDVKM. The CDR3 runs 15 residues. The CDR3 here is CASSSDPLLAGAQYF. The CDR3 nucleotides read TGTGCCAGCAGTTCCGACCCCCTTTTAGCGGGAGCGCAGTATTTT.

For the CDR3, the DNA is TGCGCCAGCAGTCACGGGAGGGCAGGTCGCTACGAGCAGTACTTC. This gives the protein CASSHGRAGRYEQYF. The chain couples TRBV4-1 to TRBJ2-7, with 8 bases fitting TRBD2. The CDR3 is 15 residues long. Germline-derived CDR1 and CDR2 are MGHRA and YSYEKL. Trimming at V came to 6 bases and at J to 3 bases, leaving 10 bases not matched to a gene.

This chain connects TRBV4-1 to TRBJ1-1; D gene uncertain. Germline loops: CDR1 MGHRA, CDR2 YSYEKL. V gave up 4 bases and J gave up 1 base, with 22 bases separating them. The CDR3 is 18 residues long. Here the CDR3 reads CASSPGGGPHRPNTEAFF. DNA for the CDR3: TGCGCCAGCAGCCCTGGTGGTGGACCACACAGACCGAACACTGAAGCTTTCTTT.

This chain joins TRBV27 and TRBJ1-2; D unclear. V was shortened by 6 bases and J by 6 bases, with 14 bases between the two germline ends. This CDR3 is 13 amino acids long. The germline CDR1 and CDR2 sequences are MNHEY and SMNVEV (reference sequence). CDR3 nucleotides: TGTGCCAGCAGCACCGGGCCATCCCATGGCTACACCTTC. As protein: CASSTGPSHGYTF.

This clone showed up just a few times. The rearrangement joins TRBV9 to TRBJ2-3, with D unresolved. This CDR3 is 14 amino acids long. Looked up from germline, CDR1 is SGDLS and CDR2 is YYNGEE. V was pared by 4 bases and J by 2 bases, with 11 bases between. Written as DNA, the CDR3 is TGTGCCAGCAGCCCCCCCTTGCCCACAGATACGCAGTATTTT. Residues: CASSPPLPTDTQYF. Full variable domain (outside the CDR3, taken from reference TRBV9 and TRBJ2-3): DSGVTQTPKHLITATGQRVTLRCSPRSGDLSVYWYQQSLDQGLQFLIQYYNGEERAKGNILERFSAQQFPDLHSELNLSSLELGDSALYFCASSPPLPTDTQYFGPGTRLTVL.

The table lists this clone with a few counts. This chain uses TRBV14 with TRBJ1-4; D uncertain. This CDR3 contains 13 residues. Trimming pared 0 bases from V and 11 bases from J, leaving 10 bases between. The V gene's germline CDR1 is SGHDN and CDR2 FVKESK. The chain's CDR3 is CASSQDLGLKLFF. The DNA for the CDR3 is TGTGCCAGCAGCCAAGATCTAGGGTTGAAACTGTTTTTT. The full variable domain, in which reference TRBV14 and TRBJ1-4 provide the parts outside the CDR3, is EAGVTQFPSHSVIEKGQTVTLRCDPISGHDNLYWYRRVMGKEIKFLLHFVKESKQDESGMPNNRFLAERTGGTYSTLKVQPAELEDSGVYFCASSQDLGLKLFFGSGTQLSVL.

This clone came up many times. This rearrangement joins TRBV5-4 to TRBJ1-1; no firm D call. Trimming removed 2 bases at V and 0 bases at J, with 14 bases between. The germline gives CDR1 SGHNT, CDR2 YYREEE (reference sequence). CDR3 size: 16 residues. The CDR3 protein is CASSFGGESMNTEAFF. The CDR3 DNA follows: TGTGCCAGCAGCTTTGGTGGGGAGTCCATGAACACTGAAGCTTTCTTT.

This clone was detected a few times. The chain has TRBV29-1 and TRBJ2-5; D not resolved. The CDR3 has 9 residues. The germline V gene has CDR1 SQVTM and CDR2 ANQGSEA. V was pared by 4 bases and J by 7 bases, with 4 bases between. The CDR3 reads CSVVGTQYF. CDR3 nucleotide sequence: TGCAGCGTTGTAGGGACCCAGTACTTC.

This rearrangement joins TRBV7-9 to TRBJ2-5; 9 nucleotides line up with TRBD1. V lost 6 bases to trimming and J lost 5 bases; unmatched junction nucleotides: 7. This CDR3 region has 14 residues. Germline V CDR1 and CDR2: SEHNR, FQNEAQ (reference sequence). The CDR3, as DNA: TGTGCCAGCAGGTCTACAGGGGGCTCGGAGACCCAGTACTTC. As protein: CASRSTGGSETQYF.